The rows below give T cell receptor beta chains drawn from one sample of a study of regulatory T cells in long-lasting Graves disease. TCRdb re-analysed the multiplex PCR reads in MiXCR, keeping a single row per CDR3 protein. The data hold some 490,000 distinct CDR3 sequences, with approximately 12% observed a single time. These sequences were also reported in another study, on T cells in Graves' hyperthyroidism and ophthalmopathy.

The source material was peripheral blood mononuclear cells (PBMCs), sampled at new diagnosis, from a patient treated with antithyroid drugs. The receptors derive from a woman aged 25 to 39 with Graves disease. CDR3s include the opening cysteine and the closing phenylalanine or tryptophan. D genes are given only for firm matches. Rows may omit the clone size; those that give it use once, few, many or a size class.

TGTGCCAGCTCAAGCCTAGCGGGAGAGGCAGATACGCAGTATTTT,CASSSLAGEADTQYF,TRBD2,many,TRBV18,TRBJ2-3
TGCAGTGTTATCGGGAGCCAAGAGACCCAGTACTTC,CSVIGSQETQYF,-,many,TRBV20-1,TRBJ2-5
TGTGCCAGTAGTCCCAGGGTAGGGGGCTTTCAGCCCCAGCATTTT,CASSPRVGGFQPQHF,TRBD1,-,TRBV19,TRBJ1-5
TGCAGTGCTAGAGAAAGGGCGGGAGGAAGTCCCTCTTTTGATGAGCAGTTCTTC,CSARERAGGSPSFDEQFF,TRBD2,-,TRBV20-1,TRBJ2-1
TGTGCCAGCAGCTTTCTGTCCGGAGATACGCAGTATTTT,CASSFLSGDTQYF,-,many,TRBV11-2,TRBJ2-3
TGTGCCAGCGGAGGGACAGGGGGTTCACCCCTCCACTTT,CASGGTGGSPLHF,TRBD1,few,TRBV2,TRBJ1-6
TGCAGTGCTAGAGGGCAGGGGCCACAAGCTTTCTTT,CSARGQGPQAFF,-,many,TRBV20-1,TRBJ1-1
TGTGCCAGCAGTTCCTACGGACAGCTTAGGTCCCTCCACTTT,CASSSYGQLRSLHF,-,many,TRBV27,TRBJ1-6
TGTGCCAGTAGGAAGGACAGGCCTTCGAACACCGGGGAGCTGTTTTTT,CASRKDRPSNTGELFF,TRBD1,many,TRBV19,TRBJ2-2
TGTGCCAGCCTGGGGGCGGGAGCTGGTTACAATGAGCAGTTCTTC,CASLGAGAGYNEQFF,-,many,TRBV7-9,TRBJ2-1
TGTGCCAGTAGTATAGTGAAAGGGATGGCCTACGAGCAGTACTTC,CASSIVKGMAYEQYF,-,many,TRBV19,TRBJ2-7
TGTGCCAGCAGTTTGTGGGGGGCCCATCAGCCCCAGCATTTT,CASSLWGAHQPQHF,-,once,TRBV12-3/TRBV12-4,TRBJ1-5
TGTGCCAGCAGTTACCAGAATAAGCGGGAGGTTTCCTACGAGCAGTACTTC,CASSYQNKREVSYEQYF,TRBD2,-,TRBV6-2/TRBV6-3,TRBJ2-7
TGTGCCAGCAGTGAATGGGGGGGGGCTTACGAGCAGTACTTC,CASSEWGGAYEQYF,-,many,TRBV2,TRBJ2-7
TGCAGCGTCGGTTGGAACACTGAAGCTTTCTTT,CSVGWNTEAFF,-,few,TRBV29-1,TRBJ1-1
TGTGCCAGCAGTTCCCCCCGCCCTAGCGGGAGGGGCTCCTACGAGCAGTACTTC,CASSSPRPSGRGSYEQYF,TRBD2,-,TRBV6-5,TRBJ2-7
TGTGCCAGCGAGAATAGGGACAGGGTAAACACTGAAGCTTTCTTT,CASENRDRVNTEAFF,TRBD1,many,TRBV2,TRBJ1-1
TGTGCCAGCAGTTTTAGTCGTCTTGAAGCTTTCTTT,CASSFSRLEAFF,-,many,TRBV12-3/TRBV12-4,TRBJ1-1
TGTGCCAGCAGTTTCGACAACCGGGACGGATCCTACAATGAGCAGTTCTTC,CASSFDNRDGSYNEQFF,-,many,TRBV6-2/TRBV6-3,TRBJ2-1
TGTGCCATCAGTGAGCCGCGACTAGCGGGAGGGATCGGGGAGCAGTACTTC,CAISEPRLAGGIGEQYF,TRBD2,-,TRBV10-3,TRBJ2-7
TGTGCCAGCAGCGAAGGGACAGCGAACACTGAAGCTTTCTTT,CASSEGTANTEAFF,TRBD1,many,TRBV11-2,TRBJ1-1
TGTGCCAGCTGCCTGGGGACTAGCAGAGGTGGGGAGACCCAGTATTTC,CASCLGTSRGGETQYF,TRBD2,once,TRBV12-3/TRBV12-4,TRBJ2-5
TGTGCCAGCAGCGTCTTAGGGACAGGGGGGGATGAGCAGTTCTTC,CASSVLGTGGDEQFF,TRBD1,few,TRBV25-1,TRBJ2-1
TGTGCCAGCAGTTTAGCGCAGGCTCTCCAAGAGACCCAGTACTTC,CASSLAQALQETQYF,-,many,TRBV12-3/TRBV12-4,TRBJ2-5
TGCAGTGCCTCAAAGCGGGAGTCCGAGCAGTACTTC,CSASKRESEQYF,TRBD2,-,TRBV20-1,TRBJ2-7
TGTGCCAGCAGTCCCACTCGCGGGAGTGTATTTGATACGCAGTATTTT,CASSPTRGSVFDTQYF,TRBD2,many,TRBV6-1,TRBJ2-3
TGTGCCAGCAGTTGGACTCTCTACGAGCAGTACTTC,CASSWTLYEQYF,-,-,TRBV28,TRBJ2-7
TGTGCCAGCATAGGGGGCAACTATGGCTACACCTTC,CASIGGNYGYTF,TRBD1,many,TRBV28,TRBJ1-2
TGCGCCAGCAGCCAAGACAGGGGGCATATTGAAGCTTTCTTT,CASSQDRGHIEAFF,TRBD1,many,TRBV5-1,TRBJ1-1
TGTGCCAGCAGCTTAGCCCCCGGCGGGAGGGCCGGGACAGATACGCAGTATTTT,CASSLAPGGRAGTDTQYF,TRBD2,many,TRBV11-2,TRBJ2-3
TGTGCCAGCAGTGACTCGAAAACAGGGCCCTCGTCCCAGCATTTT,CASSDSKTGPSSQHF,-,many,TRBV6-4,TRBJ1-5
TGTGCCAGCAGTTCGCAGTCGAACACTGAAGCTTTCTTT,CASSSQSNTEAFF,-,many,TRBV27,TRBJ1-1
TGTGCCAGCAGTTTAAGTCGGATCTCTGAGGCCAACGTCCTGACTTTC,CASSLSRISEANVLTF,-,-,TRBV28,TRBJ2-6
TGCGCCAGCAGCCAATTTCCGGGGCCCAAAAGCGACACCGGGGAGCTGTTTTTT,CASSQFPGPKSDTGELFF,-,few,TRBV4-3,TRBJ2-2
TGTGCCAGCAGCTTAGGCGGGAGGCCCTACAATGAGCAGTTCTTC,CASSLGGRPYNEQFF,TRBD2,-,TRBV13,TRBJ2-1
TGCGGCAGCAGTTACAGCTCTAGCACAGATACGCAGTATTTT,CGSSYSSSTDTQYF,-,few,TRBV5-1,TRBJ2-3
TGCAGCGCCGTAGCGGACCCCGCGACAACCGGGGAGCTGTTTTTT,CSAVADPATTGELFF,-,many,TRBV29-1,TRBJ2-2
TGCAGCGTTGAAGATGTCCTGGGACTAGCGGTCTTCAATGAGCAGTTCTTC,CSVEDVLGLAVFNEQFF,TRBD2,many,TRBV29-1,TRBJ2-1
TGTGCCAGCAGCGCCGGGACAGGGCCAGCCTACGAGCAGTACTTC,CASSAGTGPAYEQYF,TRBD1,many,TRBV9,TRBJ2-7
TGTGCCAGCAGCCGTACAGGCCTCCGATCAGATACGCAGTATTTT,CASSRTGLRSDTQYF,-,many,TRBV28,TRBJ2-3
TGTGCCAGCTCACCAACTAGCGGGGCAGATACGCAGTATTTT,CASSPTSGADTQYF,TRBD2,many,TRBV18,TRBJ2-3
TGTGCCAGTAGTCTTTGGGACACACGCACGTACTATGGCTACACCTTC,CASSLWDTRTYYGYTF,-,many,TRBV19,TRBJ1-2
TGTGCCAGCAGTTTGAATGACTATGGCTACACCTTC,CASSLNDYGYTF,-,few,TRBV28,TRBJ1-2
TGTGCCAGCAGTGAAGTTCCCGGACTAGCGGGGGAGACCCAGTACTTC,CASSEVPGLAGETQYF,TRBD2,many,TRBV6-1,TRBJ2-5